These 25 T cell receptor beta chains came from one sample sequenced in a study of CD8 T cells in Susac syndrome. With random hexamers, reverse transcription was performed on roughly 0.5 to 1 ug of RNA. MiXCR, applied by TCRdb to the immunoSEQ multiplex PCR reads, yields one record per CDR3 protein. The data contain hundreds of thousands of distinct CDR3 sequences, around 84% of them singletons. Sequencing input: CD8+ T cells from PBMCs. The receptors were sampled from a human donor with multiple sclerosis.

CDR3 region: CASSLRQGTYNEQFF. In nucleotides, the CDR3 is TGTGCCAGCAGCTTACGACAGGGGACCTACAATGAGCAGTTCTTC. The J gene is TRBJ2-1, the V gene TRBV7-9; TRBD1 aligns across 8 bases. The J segment lost 2 bases and the V segment lost 2 bases, leaving 2 bases of the junction unmatched. The CDR3 is made up of 15 amino acids. Per the germline V gene, CDR1 is SEHNR and CDR2 is FQNEAQ (reference sequence).

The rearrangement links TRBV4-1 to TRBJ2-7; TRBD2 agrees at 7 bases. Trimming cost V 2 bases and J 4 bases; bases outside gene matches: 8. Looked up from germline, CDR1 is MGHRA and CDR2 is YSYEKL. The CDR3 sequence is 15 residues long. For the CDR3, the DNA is TGCGCCAGCAGCCAAAAGCGGGAACTGGCGTACGAGCAGTACTTC. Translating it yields CASSQKRELAYEQYF.

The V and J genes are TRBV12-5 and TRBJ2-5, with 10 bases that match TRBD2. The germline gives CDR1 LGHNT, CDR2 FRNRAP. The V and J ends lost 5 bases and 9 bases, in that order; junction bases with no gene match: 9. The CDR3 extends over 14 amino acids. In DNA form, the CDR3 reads TGTGCTAGTGGTATCGGACTAGCGGATTCGGCCCAGTACTTC. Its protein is CASGIGLADSAQYF.

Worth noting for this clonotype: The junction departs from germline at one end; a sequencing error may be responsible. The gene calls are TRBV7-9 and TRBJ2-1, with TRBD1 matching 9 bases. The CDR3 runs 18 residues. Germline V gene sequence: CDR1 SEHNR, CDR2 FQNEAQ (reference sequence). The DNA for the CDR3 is TGTGCCAACAGCTTAGCGGGTACAGGGGGCATCCCCTACAATGAGCAGTTCTTC. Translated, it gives CANSLAGTGGIPYNEQFF.

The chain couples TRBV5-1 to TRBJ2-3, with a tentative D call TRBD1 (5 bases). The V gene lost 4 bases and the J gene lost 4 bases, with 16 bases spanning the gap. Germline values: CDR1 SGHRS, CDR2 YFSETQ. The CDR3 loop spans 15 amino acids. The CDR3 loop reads CASSVQGVYSDTQYF. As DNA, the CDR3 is TGCGCCAGCAGCGTTCAAGGGGTATACTCAGATACGCAGTATTTT. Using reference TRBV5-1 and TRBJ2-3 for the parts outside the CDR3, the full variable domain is KAGVTQTPRYLIKTRGQQVTLSCSPISGHRSVSWYQQTPGQGLQFLFEYFSETQRNKGNFPGRFSGRQFSNSRSEMNVSTLELGDSALYLCASSVQGVYSDTQYFGPGTRLTVL.

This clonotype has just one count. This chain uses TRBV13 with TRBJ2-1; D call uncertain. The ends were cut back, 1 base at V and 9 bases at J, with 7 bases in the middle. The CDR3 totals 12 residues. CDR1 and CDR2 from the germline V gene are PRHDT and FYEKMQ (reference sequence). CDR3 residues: CASSLDPAEQFF. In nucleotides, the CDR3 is TGTGCCAGCAGCTTAGATCCTGCTGAGCAGTTCTTC.

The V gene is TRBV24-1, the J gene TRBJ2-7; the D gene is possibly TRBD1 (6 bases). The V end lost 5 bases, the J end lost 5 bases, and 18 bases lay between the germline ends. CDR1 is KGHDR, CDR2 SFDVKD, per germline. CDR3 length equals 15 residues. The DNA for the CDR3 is TGTGCCACCAGTGCGCAACAGGGCCTTGACCACGAGCAGTACTTC. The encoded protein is CATSAQQGLDHEQYF.

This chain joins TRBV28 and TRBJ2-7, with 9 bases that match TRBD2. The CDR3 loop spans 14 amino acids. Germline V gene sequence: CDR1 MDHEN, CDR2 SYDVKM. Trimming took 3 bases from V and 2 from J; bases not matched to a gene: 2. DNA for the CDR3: TGTGCCAGCAGTTTGGCTAGCGGGGCCTACGAGCAGTACTTC. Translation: CASSLASGAYEQYF.

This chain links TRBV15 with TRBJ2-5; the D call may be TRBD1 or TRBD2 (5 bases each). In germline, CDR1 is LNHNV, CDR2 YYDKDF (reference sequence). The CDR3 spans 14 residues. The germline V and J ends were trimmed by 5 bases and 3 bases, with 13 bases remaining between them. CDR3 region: CATSPDWTKETQYF. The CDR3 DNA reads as TGTGCCACCAGCCCGGACTGGACAAAAGAGACCCAGTACTTC.

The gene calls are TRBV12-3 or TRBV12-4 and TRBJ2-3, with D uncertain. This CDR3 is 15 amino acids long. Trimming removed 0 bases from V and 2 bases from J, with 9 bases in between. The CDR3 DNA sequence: TGTGCCAGCAGTTTAGCGTTCTGGTTCACAGATACGCAGTATTTT. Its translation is CASSLAFWFTDTQYF.

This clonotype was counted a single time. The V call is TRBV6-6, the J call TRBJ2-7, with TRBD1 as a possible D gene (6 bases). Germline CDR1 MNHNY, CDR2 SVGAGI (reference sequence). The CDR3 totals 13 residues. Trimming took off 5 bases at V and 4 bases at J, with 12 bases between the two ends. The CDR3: CASSQGQRYEQYF. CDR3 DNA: TGTGCCAGCAGTCAGGGGCAAAGATACGAGCAGTACTTC.

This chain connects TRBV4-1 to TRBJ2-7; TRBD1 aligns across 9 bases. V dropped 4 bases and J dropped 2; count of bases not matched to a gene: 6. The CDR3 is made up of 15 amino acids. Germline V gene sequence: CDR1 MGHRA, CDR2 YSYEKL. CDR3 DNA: TGCGCCAGCAGCCCCTTCGGACAGGGGCCCTACGAGCAGTACTTC. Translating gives CASSPFGQGPYEQYF.

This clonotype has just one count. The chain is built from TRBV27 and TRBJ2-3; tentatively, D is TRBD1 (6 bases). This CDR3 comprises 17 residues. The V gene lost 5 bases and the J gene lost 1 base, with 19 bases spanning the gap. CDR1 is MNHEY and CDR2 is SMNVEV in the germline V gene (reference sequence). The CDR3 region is CASSQVRQAPRTDTQYF. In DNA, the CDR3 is TGTGCCAGCAGTCAAGTCAGACAGGCCCCACGCACAGATACGCAGTATTTT.

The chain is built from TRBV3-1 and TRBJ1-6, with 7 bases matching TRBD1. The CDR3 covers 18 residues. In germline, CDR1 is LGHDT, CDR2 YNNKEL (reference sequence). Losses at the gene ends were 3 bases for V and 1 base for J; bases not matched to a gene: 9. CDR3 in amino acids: CASSQDRQGESYNSPLHF. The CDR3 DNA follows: TGTGCCAGCAGCCAGGACCGCCAGGGGGAGTCCTATAATTCACCCCTCCACTTT.

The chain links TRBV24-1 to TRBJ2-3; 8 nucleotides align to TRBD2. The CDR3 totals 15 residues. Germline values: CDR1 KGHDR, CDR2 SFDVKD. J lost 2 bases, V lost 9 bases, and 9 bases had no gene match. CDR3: CATSSAGDSTDTQYF. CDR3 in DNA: TGTGCCACCTCTTCAGCGGGAGACTCCACAGATACGCAGTATTTT.

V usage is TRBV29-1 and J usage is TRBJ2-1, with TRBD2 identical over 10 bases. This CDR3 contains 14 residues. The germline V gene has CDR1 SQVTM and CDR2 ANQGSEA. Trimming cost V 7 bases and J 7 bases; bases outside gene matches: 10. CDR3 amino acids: CSGGRASGRNEQFF. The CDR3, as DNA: TGCAGCGGTGGCCGGGCTAGCGGGAGAAATGAGCAGTTCTTC.

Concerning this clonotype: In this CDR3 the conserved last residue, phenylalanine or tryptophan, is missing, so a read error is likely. The CDR3 region is CASSPPSGAEQFL. The CDR3 region has the DNA TGTGCCAGCTCACCACCTAGCGGGGCTGAGCAGTTCCTC. The V call is TRBV18, the J call TRBJ2-1; 8 nucleotides agree with TRBD2. Germline CDR1 KGHSH, CDR2 LQKENI. There are 13 residues in the CDR3. Trimming at V came to 0 bases and at J to 9 bases, leaving 1 base not matched to a gene.

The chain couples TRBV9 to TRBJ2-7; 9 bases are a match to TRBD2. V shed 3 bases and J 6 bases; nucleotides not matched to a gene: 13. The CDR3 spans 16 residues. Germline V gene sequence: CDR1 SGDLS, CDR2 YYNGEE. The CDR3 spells CASSESKAGGPGEQYF. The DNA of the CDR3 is TGTGCCAGCAGCGAGTCGAAGGCGGGAGGGCCTGGCGAGCAGTACTTC. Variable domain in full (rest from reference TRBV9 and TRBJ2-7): DSGVTQTPKHLITATGQRVTLRCSPRSGDLSVYWYQQSLDQGLQFLIQYYNGEERAKGNILERFSAQQFPDLHSELNLSSLELGDSALYFCASSESKAGGPGEQYFGPGTRLTVT.

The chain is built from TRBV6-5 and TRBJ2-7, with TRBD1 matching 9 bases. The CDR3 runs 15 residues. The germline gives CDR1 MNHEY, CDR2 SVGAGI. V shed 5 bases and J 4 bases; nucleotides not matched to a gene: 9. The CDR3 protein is CASSGAGTGSYEQYF. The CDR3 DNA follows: TGTGCCAGCAGTGGGGCCGGGACAGGGTCTTACGAGCAGTACTTC.

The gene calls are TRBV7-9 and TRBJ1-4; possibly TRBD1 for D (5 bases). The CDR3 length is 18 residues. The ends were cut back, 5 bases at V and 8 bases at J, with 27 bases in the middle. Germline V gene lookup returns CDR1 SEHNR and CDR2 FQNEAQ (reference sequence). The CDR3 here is CASSQSPNRQQLVEKLFF. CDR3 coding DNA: TGTGCCAGCAGCCAATCGCCCAATCGACAGCAACTCGTCGAAAAACTGTTTTTT. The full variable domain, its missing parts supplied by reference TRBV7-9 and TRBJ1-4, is DTGVSQNPRHKITKRGQNVTFRCDPISEHNRLYWYRQTLGQGPEFLTYFQNEAQLEKSRLLSDRFSAERPKGSFSTLEIQRTEQGDSAMYLCASSQSPNRQQLVEKLFFGSGTQLSVL.

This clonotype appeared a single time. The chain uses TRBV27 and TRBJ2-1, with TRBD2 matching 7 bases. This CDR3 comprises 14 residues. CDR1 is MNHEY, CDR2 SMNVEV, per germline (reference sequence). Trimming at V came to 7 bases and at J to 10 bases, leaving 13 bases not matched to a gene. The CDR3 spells CASKPSGSMKEQFF. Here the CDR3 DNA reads TGTGCCAGCAAGCCTAGCGGTAGCATGAAGGAGCAGTTCTTC.

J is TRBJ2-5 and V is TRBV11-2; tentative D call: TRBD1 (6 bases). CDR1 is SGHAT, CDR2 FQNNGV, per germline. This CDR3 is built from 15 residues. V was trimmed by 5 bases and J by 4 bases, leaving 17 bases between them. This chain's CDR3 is CASSTSQGLGETQYF. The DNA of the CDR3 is TGTGCCAGCAGCACCTCACAGGGCCTGGGAGAGACCCAGTACTTC.

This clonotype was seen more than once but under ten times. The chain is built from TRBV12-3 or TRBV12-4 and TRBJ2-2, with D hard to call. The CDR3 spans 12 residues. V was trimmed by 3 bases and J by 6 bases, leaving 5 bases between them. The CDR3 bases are TGTGCCAGCAGTTTTAGTCCCGGGGAGCTGTTTTTT. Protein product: CASSFSPGELFF.

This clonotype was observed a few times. CDR3 nucleotides: TGTGCCAGCAGTTTCCCGAACACCCTGGGGAACTACGAGCAGTACTTC. Residues: CASSFPNTLGNYEQYF. The V and J genes are TRBV28 and TRBJ2-7, with D unresolved. Germline values: CDR1 MDHEN, CDR2 SYDVKM. CDR3 length: 16 amino acids. The germline V and J ends were trimmed by 3 bases and 3 bases, with 18 bases remaining between them.

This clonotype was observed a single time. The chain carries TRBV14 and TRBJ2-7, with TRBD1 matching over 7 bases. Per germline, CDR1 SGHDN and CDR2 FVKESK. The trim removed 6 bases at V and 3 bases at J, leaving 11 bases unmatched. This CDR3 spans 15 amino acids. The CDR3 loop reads CASSSLRDSNYEQYF. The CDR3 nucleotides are TGTGCCAGCAGTTCACTCCGGGACAGTAACTACGAGCAGTACTTC. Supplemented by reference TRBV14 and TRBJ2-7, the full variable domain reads EAGVTQFPSHSVIEKGQTVTLRCDPISGHDNLYWYRRVMGKEIKFLLHFVKESKQDESGMPNNRFLAERTGGTYSTLKVQPAELEDSGVYFCASSSLRDSNYEQYFGPGTRLTVT.